This TCR beta chain was observed in a study of blood T cell repertoires in COVID-19. Germline CDR1 and CDR2: KGHDR and SFDVKD. The V end lost 5 bases, the J end lost 5 bases, and 15 bases lay between the germline ends. The CDR3 is 15 residues long. The data were produced by immunoSEQ multiplex PCR, yet TCRdb's version contains in-frame clones alone and is incomplete. The sample records about 480,000 clones, roughly 88% being singletons. The source material was PBMCs or T cells enriched from blood (not recorded which). This chain connects TRBV24-1 to TRBJ1-5, with D possibly being TRBD1 (6 bases). The clonotype was recovered from a middle-aged woman who had recovered from COVID-19. CDR3 amino acids: CATSGLQGGDQPQHF. The CDR3 nucleotides are TGTGCCACCAGTGGGTTACAGGGTGGGGATCAGCCCCAGCATTTT.